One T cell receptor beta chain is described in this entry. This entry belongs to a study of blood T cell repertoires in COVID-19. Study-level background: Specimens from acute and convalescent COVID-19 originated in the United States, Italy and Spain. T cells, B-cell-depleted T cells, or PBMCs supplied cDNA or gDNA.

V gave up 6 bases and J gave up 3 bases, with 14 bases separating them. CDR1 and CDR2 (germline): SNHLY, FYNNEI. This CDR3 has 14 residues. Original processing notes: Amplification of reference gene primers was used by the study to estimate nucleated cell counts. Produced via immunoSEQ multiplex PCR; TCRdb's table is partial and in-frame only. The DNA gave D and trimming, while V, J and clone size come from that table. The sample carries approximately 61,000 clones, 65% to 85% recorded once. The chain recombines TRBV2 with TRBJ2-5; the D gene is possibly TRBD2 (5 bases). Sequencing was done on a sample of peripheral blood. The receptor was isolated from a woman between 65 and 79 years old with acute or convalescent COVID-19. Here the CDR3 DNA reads TGTGCCAGCAGCCCCGAGAGGGCGGAAGAGACCCAGTACTTC. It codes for CASSPERAEETQYF.